Listed below are T cell receptor beta chains from one sample, sequenced in a study of shared clonotypes between healthy human individuals. The table came from immunoSEQ multiplex PCR; TCRdb's copy has only in-frame clones and leaves some out. The top ten hold 0.36% of the sample, which has approximately 2.5 million clones, more than 85% seen once. The specimen sequenced was naive CD4+ T cells from PBMCs. Source of these receptors: a man aged 18 to 29 in good health. Some clones in this sample may be carry-over from other donors' samples. Each CDR3 is given with its conserved first and last residue. D genes are given only for firm matches. Size is stated for part of the rows, as once, few or many counts, or as a class when the clone is expanded.

>-|TRBJ1-1|-|TRBV12-5
TGTGCTAGTGGTTTGCTTACCGCCAGAGGTGTGGCCACTGAAGCTTTCTTT
CASGLLTARGVATEAFF
>-|TRBJ2-1|-|TRBV27
TGTGCCAGCAGTTTACGGACGGAGCGAGGGGAGCAGTTCTTC
CASSLRTERGEQFF
>-|TRBJ2-2|TRBD1|TRBV6-1
TGTGCCAGCAGTGAACGGACAGGCTCGGGGGAGCTGTTTTTT
CASSERTGSGELFF
>-|TRBJ2-5|-|TRBV15
TGTGCCACCAGCAGACTCCAGGTTTCGTGGGAGACCCAGTACTTC
CATSRLQVSWETQYF
>-|TRBJ1-3|-|TRBV28
TGTGCCAGCAGTACCTGGGGGCGGTCTGGAAACACCATATATTTT
CASSTWGRSGNTIYF
>-|TRBJ2-7|-|TRBV7-9
TGTGCCAGCAGCGCGGGACTCCCAACCCCCTACGAGCAGTACTTC
CASSAGLPTPYEQYF
>-|TRBJ2-7|TRBD2|TRBV7-3
TGTGCCAGCAGCGCCGGGGACTATTCGGGCGAGCAGTACTTC
CASSAGDYSGEQYF
>-|TRBJ2-2|-|TRBV30
TGTGCCTGGAGTATAACCGGGACCAACGGGGAGCTGTTTTTT
CAWSITGTNGELFF
>-|TRBJ2-1|TRBD2|TRBV7-2
TGTGCCAGCAGCTTGGAAGCGGGAGGGGGATATGAGCAGTTCTTC
CASSLEAGGGYEQFF
>-|TRBJ1-2|TRBD1|TRBV4-1
TGCGCCAGCAGCCAAGCCATGGACAGGCGTGACGGGGGCTACACCTTC
CASSQAMDRRDGGYTF
>-|TRBJ2-5|-|TRBV7-2
TGTGCCAGCAGCCGACACGGCAGGGAAGAGACCCAGTACTTC
CASSRHGREETQYF
>-|TRBJ1-4|-|TRBV28
TGTGCCAGCAGTGGATCCCTGGAAAAACTGTTTTTT
CASSGSLEKLFF
>-|TRBJ2-3|-|TRBV6-5
TGTGCCAGCAGCCCTGGGTGGAATACGCAGTATTTT
CASSPGWNTQYF
>-|TRBJ2-5|-|TRBV27
TGTGCCAGCAGTTTACCCGGTAAGTCCGGACGGGAGTTGTGGGAGACCCAGTACTTC
CASSLPGKSGRELWETQYF
>-|TRBJ1-5|-|TRBV7-2
TGTGCCAGCAGCCAGAGGGGCGGTAATCAGCCCCAGCATTTT
CASSQRGGNQPQHF
>-|TRBJ2-7|TRBD2|TRBV7-8
TGTGCCAGCAGCCGCGGGAGCGGCTTACAGTACTTC
CASSRGSGLQYF
>once|TRBJ2-5|-|TRBV5-4
TGTGCCAGCAGCTCCCAACTCGGCGGGGAACAAGAGACCCAGTACTTC
CASSSQLGGEQETQYF
>once|TRBJ1-3|-|TRBV18
TGTGCCAGCTCACCGGGCCCCCTTAGCTCTGGAAACACCATATATTTT
CASSPGPLSSGNTIYF
>-|TRBJ2-3|TRBD2|TRBV19
TGTGCCAGTAGGCCTGGGACTAGGGGCACAGATACGCAGTATTTT
CASRPGTRGTDTQYF
>-|TRBJ2-5|-|TRBV2
TGTGCCAGCATGTGGGCTACCCAAGAGACCCAGTACTTC
CASMWATQETQYF
>-|TRBJ2-1|-|TRBV2
TGTGCCAGCAAAAAGGGACAACCTTACAATGAGCAGTTCTTC
CASKKGQPYNEQFF
>-|TRBJ2-4|TRBD2|TRBV5-4
TGTGCCAGCAGCTTTGGACTAGCGGGAGGTTCTGTTAGCATTCAGTACTTC
CASSFGLAGGSVSIQYF
>-|TRBJ2-1|TRBD2|TRBV7-3
TGTGCCAGCAGCCTCGGGGCGGCTAGCGGGTACAATGAGCAGTTCTTC
CASSLGAASGYNEQFF
>-|TRBJ1-2|-|TRBV28
TGTGCCAGCAGTACTCCGGGGAGGGATGGCTACACCTTC
CASSTPGRDGYTF
>once|TRBJ2-1|-|TRBV5-1
TGCGCCAGCAGCTCAGACCCCTCCTACAATGAGCAGTTCTTC
CASSSDPSYNEQFF
>-|TRBJ2-7|TRBD2|TRBV7-2
TGTGCCAGCAGCTTAGCGGACAGACTAGCGGGAGGGGGTGCCTACGAGCAGTACTTC
CASSLADRLAGGGAYEQYF
>-|TRBJ2-7|-|TRBV7-9
TGTGCCAGCAGCTTGGGGGCCTACGAGCAGTACTTC
CASSLGAYEQYF
>-|TRBJ2-1|-|TRBV14
TGTGCCAGCAGCCAAGCGCCCCATGAGCAGTTCTTC
CASSQAPHEQFF
>-|TRBJ2-7|-|TRBV19
TGTGCCAGTAGTATTTTCGCGGGGGCCTCCTACGAGCAGTACTTC
CASSIFAGASYEQYF
>-|TRBJ1-1|TRBD1|TRBV2
TGTGCCAGCAGTGCAGGGGGTGAAGCTTTCTTT
CASSAGGEAFF
>-|TRBJ2-7|TRBD2|TRBV27
TGTGCCAGCGCCCCGGGGGCTAGCGGGAGGGCCTACGAGCAGTACTTC
CASAPGASGRAYEQYF
>-|TRBJ2-2|-|TRBV5-1
TGCGCCAGCAGCTTGGGCCCGAACACCGGGGAGCTGTTTTTT
CASSLGPNTGELFF
>-|TRBJ2-1|-|TRBV6-1
TGTGCCAGCAGGGGCACTGTGTCAGATTACAATGAGCAGTTCTTC
CASRGTVSDYNEQFF
>-|TRBJ2-5|-|TRBV6-1
TGTGCCAGCAGTGGTCCGACCAGCCAGTACTTC
CASSGPTSQYF
>-|TRBJ2-7|-|TRBV11-2
TGTGCCAGCAGCTTAGGGAGGAAGGACGAGCAGTACTTC
CASSLGRKDEQYF
>once|TRBJ2-5|-|TRBV5-4
TGTGCCAGCAGCAGTCAACAGGGCCAAGAGACCCAGTACTTC
CASSSQQGQETQYF